The 5 T cell receptor beta chains below come from one sample, sequenced in a study of vaccination and CD4 T cells after COVID-19. Their antigen targets remain unknown. Sequenced with the Oncomine TCR Beta short-read assay was DNA taken from cultured CD4+ T cells. Investigators isolated genomic DNA from cultured CD4+ T cells. TCRdb ran MiXCR on the PCR reads and lists one entry per CDR3 protein. This table has approximately 9,600 distinct CDR3 sequences, roughly 45% appearing once. The treatment here: approximately 9-day PBMC culture with coronavirus spike peptide pools or control peptides (ViraFEST assay). CD4+ T cells of the unexposed donor were collected before the COVID-19 pandemic (2011-2018). The sequencing sample was made of CD4+ T cells from blood, cultured in vitro. These TCRs come from a human donor in good health.

The CDR3 spells CASSSEWGQPQHF. Written as DNA, the CDR3 is TGCGCCAGCAGCTCAGAATGGGGGCAGCCCCAGCATTTT. The chain uses TRBV5-1 and TRBJ1-5; D perhaps matches TRBD1 (5 bases). The V gene lost 3 bases and the J gene lost 7 bases, with 11 bases spanning the gap. The germline V gene has CDR1 SGHRS and CDR2 YFSETQ. The CDR3 extends over 13 amino acids.

The DNA of the CDR3 is TGTGCCAGCAGTTACTCTTTCAGGTGGAGGGATACGCAGTATTTT. Its protein product is CASSYSFRWRDTQYF. The chain couples TRBV6-2 or TRBV6-3 to TRBJ2-3, with D maybe TRBD2 (5 bases). Per the germline V gene, CDR1 is MNHEY and CDR2 is SVGEGT. V was pared by 0 bases and J by 6 bases, with 13 bases between. The CDR3 sequence is 15 residues long.

This clonotype was counted only a few times. This chain connects TRBV6-2 or TRBV6-3 to TRBJ2-3; TRBD1 aligns across 8 bases. Trimming removed 5 bases from V and 4 bases from J; junction bases left unmatched: 8. The CDR3 extends over 15 amino acids. Looked up from germline, CDR1 is MNHEY and CDR2 is SVGEGT. The CDR3 protein is CASSTDRGGADTQYF. CDR3 bases: TGTGCCAGCAGTACCGACAGGGGAGGCGCAGATACGCAGTATTTT.

Worth noting for this clonotype: Since a much larger clone is just one base distant, this may be a read error. A read error is likely, as this CDR3 ends without the conserved phenylalanine or tryptophan. V and J are TRBV19 and TRBJ1-2, with 8 bases matching TRBD1. Germline V lookup: CDR1 LNHDA, CDR2 SQIVND (reference sequence). Trimming removed 4 bases from V and 6 bases from J; junction bases left unmatched: 4. The CDR3 is 13 residues long. The CDR3 sequence: CASSKGQGHGYTI. CDR3 nucleotides: TGTGCCAGTAGTAAAGGACAGGGCCATGGCTACACCATC.

The chain is built from TRBV6-2 or TRBV6-3 and TRBJ2-1; the match to TRBD2 covers 15 bases. The CDR3 loop spans 18 amino acids. V lost 4 bases and J lost 6; bases outside the gene matches: 10. The germline V gene encodes CDR1 MNHEY and CDR2 SVGEGT. The CDR3 sequence: CASSSRPGLAGGSNEQFF. The DNA for the CDR3 is TGTGCCAGCAGTTCTCGCCCGGGACTAGCGGGAGGTTCCAATGAGCAGTTCTTC.